Sequencing of this T cell receptor (beta chain) was carried out in a study of T cells in Graves' hyperthyroidism and ophthalmopathy. Regarding the study as a whole: A model of 13 V-J pairs discriminated ophthalmopathy from stable hyperthyroidism.

The table lists this clonotype with many counts. Its target is unknown. RNA transcripts were the template for amplifying TCR beta CDR3 regions. A set of HTBI primers served as the primers for a first-round RT-PCR of the TCR CDR3. MiXCR, run by TCRdb on the multiplex PCR reads, gives a single entry per CDR3 protein. The repertoire includes hundreds of thousands of distinct CDR3 sequences, about 14% of them detected once, and 4% to 5.5% sits in the top ten. Any patient presenting with uncontrolled infection, other autoimmune disease, pregnancy or lactation was left out. V was clipped by 5 bases and J by 2 bases, with 7 bases between them. The CDR3 sequence is 14 residues long. The V gene's germline CDR1 is SGHAT and CDR2 FQNNGV.

The receptor was derived from a woman in her thirties or forties with Graves' ophthalmopathy. Material for sequencing was blood. This rearrangement joins TRBV11-2 to TRBJ2-6; D not resolved. CDR3 amino acids: CASSQLTGANVLTF. The CDR3 DNA follows: TGTGCCAGCAGCCAGCTCACTGGGGCCAACGTCCTGACTTTC.